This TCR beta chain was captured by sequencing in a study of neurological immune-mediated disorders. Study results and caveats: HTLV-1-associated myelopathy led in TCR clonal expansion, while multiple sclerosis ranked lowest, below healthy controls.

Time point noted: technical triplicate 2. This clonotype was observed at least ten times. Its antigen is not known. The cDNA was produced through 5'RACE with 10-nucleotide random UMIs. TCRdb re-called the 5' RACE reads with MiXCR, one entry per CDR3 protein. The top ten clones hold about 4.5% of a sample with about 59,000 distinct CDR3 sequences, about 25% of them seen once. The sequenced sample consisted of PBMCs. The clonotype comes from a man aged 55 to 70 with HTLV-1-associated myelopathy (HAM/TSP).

The CDR3 loop reads CSASQREARYNEQFF. The CDR3 bases are TGCAGTGCTAGTCAACGGGAGGCCCGTTACAATGAGCAGTTCTTC. The chain links TRBV20-1 to TRBJ2-1; 7 bases agree with TRBD2. This CDR3 is built from 15 residues. Losses at the gene ends were 3 bases for V and 4 bases for J; bases not matched to a gene: 9. The germline CDR1 and CDR2 sequences are DFQATT and SNEGSKA (reference sequence).